This T cell receptor (beta chain) appears in the sequencing data of a study of cytomegalovirus exposure and HLA in healthy donors. Overall study findings and caveats: Segments of the TCR beta V type were, in most cases, productive about 90% or about 30% of the time in an earlier analysis. The dataset shows that most TCR sequences were rare, while some public TCRs occurred in many donors.

The PCR was carried out with 60 Vbeta primers and 13 Jbeta primers. Measured with immunoSEQ multiplex PCR; TCRdb has only the in-frame clones, and not every one. The sample lists around 150,000 clones; less than 9.5% were seen once. The sample holds a few counts of this clone. Its antigen is undetermined. CDR3 length: 14 amino acids. CDR1 and CDR2 from the germline V gene are ENHRY and SYGVKD. Trimming shortened V by 4 bases and J by 4 bases, and 13 bases separated the two germline ends. Sequencing input: PBMCs. V is TRBV10-3 and J is TRBJ1-2; D possibly corresponds to TRBD1 (6 bases). The receptor comes from a male donor in good health and CMV-seronegative. CDR3 in amino acids: CAISGNRDTYGYTF. CDR3 DNA sequence: TGTGCCATCAGTGGCAACCGGGACACCTATGGCTACACCTTC.